The 15 T cell receptor beta chains below come from one sample, sequenced in a study of shared clonotypes between healthy human individuals. Generated by immunoSEQ multiplex PCR, the TCRdb table keeps only in-frame clones and is missing some. The top ten hold about 0.4% of the sample, which has about 1.5 million clones, 98% seen once. The sample was naive CD4+ T cells sorted from blood. Subset denoted: CD45RA+ positively selected. All receptors derive from a man aged 25-45 years in good health.

The chain combines TRBV28 with TRBJ2-7; 11 nucleotides agree with TRBD2. The CDR3 is 16 amino acids. The V gene end was trimmed by 7 bases and the J gene end by 1 base; junction bases not matched to a gene: 9. Germline V CDR1 and CDR2: MDHEN, SYDVKM. CDR3 residues: CASTSPASGRSYEQYF. The CDR3 nucleotides read TGTGCCAGCACCTCCCCGGCTAGCGGGAGGTCCTACGAGCAGTACTTC.

The chain links TRBV5-1 to TRBJ2-7; the D call may be TRBD1 or TRBD2 (5 bases each). This CDR3 region has 15 residues. Per the germline V gene, CDR1 is SGHRS and CDR2 is YFSETQ. V lost 0 bases, J lost 3 bases, and 13 bases lay in between. The DNA of the CDR3 is TGCGCCAGCAGCTTGGATGGGACCCCTAACTACGAGCAGTACTTC. This encodes CASSLDGTPNYEQYF.

This chain joins TRBV18 and TRBJ2-1; maybe TRBD2 (5 bases). CDR1 and CDR2 (germline): KGHSH, LQKENI. The V and J ends lost 1 base and 10 bases respectively, with 17 bases between them. This CDR3 has 15 residues. DNA of the CDR3: TGTGCCAGCTCACCACTTGGACTCCCGAACAGAGAGCAGTTCTTC. Its translation is CASSPLGLPNREQFF.

The chain has TRBV19 and TRBJ2-1; the D gene is possibly TRBD1 (6 bases). The V gene's germline CDR1 is LNHDA and CDR2 SQIVND (reference sequence). Trimming removed 6 bases at V and 3 bases at J, with 18 bases between. The CDR3 sequence is 16 residues long. DNA for the CDR3: TGTGCCAGTAGCGCAATCAGGGGTTTAGGCTACAATGAGCAGTTCTTC. The encoded protein is CASSAIRGLGYNEQFF.

The genes are TRBV5-1 and TRBJ2-7; a possible D gene is TRBD2 (6 bases). Germline loops: CDR1 SGHRS, CDR2 YFSETQ. This CDR3 is 14 amino acids long. V lost 0 bases and J 5 bases, leaving 12 bases between the germline ends. This CDR3 reads CASSLDSTSNEQYF. In nucleotides, the CDR3 is TGCGCCAGCAGCTTGGACAGCACTAGCAACGAGCAGTACTTC.

The chain combines TRBV18 with TRBJ2-5; no firm D call. CDR1 is KGHSH, CDR2 LQKENI, per germline. Between the trimmed V and J ends, which lost 3 bases and 4 bases, there was a span of 9 bases. The CDR3 is 13 amino acids. CDR3 sequence (DNA): TGTGCCAGCTCACCGAAGTCTGGAGAGACCCAGTACTTC. Translation: CASSPKSGETQYF.

In this sample, this clone turned up once. The J gene is TRBJ2-1, the V gene TRBV7-9; maybe TRBD2 (5 bases). This CDR3 has 14 amino acids. The V gene's germline CDR1 is SEHNR and CDR2 FQNEAQ (reference sequence). The V and J ends lost 2 bases and 3 bases respectively, with 8 bases between them. CDR3 nucleotide sequence: TGTGCCAGCAGCTTAAACAGCGGCTACAATGAGCAGTTCTTC. Its protein is CASSLNSGYNEQFF.

This chain links TRBV6-6 with TRBJ2-7, with 8 positions matching TRBD1. The V gene end was trimmed by 6 bases and the J gene end by 4 bases; junction bases not matched to a gene: 8. CDR3 size: 14 residues. CDR1 MNHNY and CDR2 SVGAGI come from the germline V gene (reference sequence). The CDR3 DNA reads TGTGCCAGCAGCCCCAGGGGGCGCGGGTACGAGCAGTACTTC. Translating gives CASSPRGRGYEQYF.

A note on this clone: Other DNA sequences from this sample encode an identical CDR3 as well. The chain recombines TRBV15 with TRBJ2-7, with unresolved D. The CDR3 loop spans 13 amino acids. Trimming took off 0 bases at V and 1 base at J, with 4 bases between the two ends. CDR1 and CDR2 from the germline V gene are LNHNV and YYDKDF (reference sequence). The CDR3 nucleotides read TGTGCCACCAGCAGAGATCGTTCCTACGAGCAGTACTTC. Its protein is CATSRDRSYEQYF.

The chain recombines TRBV11-3 with TRBJ2-1; no clear D gene. CDR1 SGHNT and CDR2 YENEEA come from the germline V gene. The V gene lost 4 bases and the J gene lost 5 bases, with 12 bases spanning the gap. The CDR3 runs to 14 residues. The CDR3 reads CASSSGLVNNEQFF. The DNA for the CDR3 is TGTGCCAGCAGCTCGGGTCTGGTAAACAATGAGCAGTTCTTC. The complete variable domain, with remaining parts taken from reference TRBV11-3 and TRBJ2-1, reads EAGVVQSPRYKIIEKKQPVAFWCNPISGHNTLYWYLQNLGQGPELLIRYENEEAVDDSQLPKDRFSAERLKGVDSTLKIQPAELGDSAVYLCASSSGLVNNEQFFGPGTRLTVL.

The chain combines TRBV6-1 with TRBJ2-7; D tentatively fits TRBD1 or TRBD2 (5 bases each). The germline gives CDR1 MNHNS, CDR2 SASEGT. V gave up 4 bases and J gave up 1 base, with 17 bases separating them. This CDR3 has 16 residues. CDR3 DNA: TGTGCCAGCAGTGGAGTTTGGGGGTCAACTTCCTACGAGCAGTACTTC. It yields the protein CASSGVWGSTSYEQYF.

The chain uses TRBV9 and TRBJ1-1; no firm D call. In germline, CDR1 is SGDLS, CDR2 YYNGEE. Deletions cut 0 bases from V and 0 bases from J, with 9 bases between. This CDR3 is 15 amino acids long. In nucleotides, the CDR3 is TGTGCCAGCAGCGTAGGCCCAGACATGAACACTGAAGCTTTCTTT. It specifies CASSVGPDMNTEAFF.

The chain uses TRBV2 and TRBJ1-5; TRBD1 matches at 9 bases. Germline V gene sequence: CDR1 SNHLY, CDR2 FYNNEI. This CDR3 spans 16 amino acids. Trimming removed 3 bases from V and 1 base from J; junction bases left unmatched: 4. CDR3 protein: CASSEQTGGSNQPQHF. DNA for the CDR3: TGTGCCAGCAGTGAGCAGACAGGGGGGAGCAATCAGCCCCAGCATTTT.

This clone appeared once. Written as DNA, the CDR3 is TGCGCCAGCAGCAAAACAGGGGTCGGAAACACCATATATTTT. It translates to CASSKTGVGNTIYF. The gene calls are TRBV5-1 and TRBJ1-3; 7 bases are shared with TRBD1. Germline CDR1 and CDR2: SGHRS and YFSETQ. V lost 4 bases to trimming and J lost 4 bases; unmatched junction nucleotides: 5. The CDR3 sequence is 14 residues long.

The genes are TRBV10-1 and TRBJ2-3; possible D gene TRBD2, 6 bases. Trimming took 4 bases from V and 8 from J, leaving 16 bases between them. Germline values: CDR1 WNHNN, CDR2 SYGVQD (reference sequence). The length of the CDR3 is 14 residues. Here the CDR3 DNA reads TGCGCCAGCAGTGGAGTTTTAGAAGCGGGTACGCAGTATTTT. As protein: CASSGVLEAGTQYF.